The rows below give T cell receptor beta chains drawn from one sample of a study of blood T cell repertoires in COVID-19. Clones were read by immunoSEQ multiplex PCR, and TCRdb kept only the in-frame ones, dropping some. The table has approximately 440,000 clones, roughly 88% seen once; the top ten hold 0.6%. What was sequenced was PBMCs or T cells enriched from blood (not recorded which). All receptors derive from a man between 18 and 35 years old who had recovered from COVID-19. Each CDR3 is given with its conserved first and last residue. D genes are given only for firm matches. The size entry is marked missing in some rows and otherwise reads once, few, many or a size class.

D gene,J gene,CDR3 length,clone size,V gene,CDR3 protein,CDR3 DNA
-,TRBJ1-5,15,-,TRBV11-1,CASSLGAPYNQPQHF,TGTGCCAGCAGCTTAGGGGCCCCATACAATCAGCCCCAGCATTTT
TRBD1,TRBJ2-7,16,-,TRBV7-7,CASSTNRDRVTYEQYF,TGTGCCAGCAGCACTAACCGGGACAGGGTCACCTACGAGCAGTACTTC
-,TRBJ2-1,15,-,TRBV6-1,CASSEGRQIYNEQFF,TGTGCCAGCAGTGAAGGAAGACAGATCTACAATGAGCAGTTCTTC
-,TRBJ1-1,14,once,TRBV7-3,CASSLQGVNTEAFF,TGTGCCAGCAGCTTACAGGGCGTGAACACTGAAGCTTTCTTT
-,TRBJ1-2,12,-,TRBV28,CASSPRVRGYTF,TGTGCCAGCAGCCCCAGGGTCAGGGGCTACACCTTC
-,TRBJ1-4,14,-,TRBV10-3,CAISEDGAGEKLFF,TGTGCCATCAGTGAAGACGGAGCTGGTGAAAAACTGTTTTTT
-,TRBJ1-2,14,-,TRBV5-1,CASSLDKANYGYTF,TGCGCCAGCAGCTTGGACAAAGCTAACTATGGCTACACCTTC
-,TRBJ2-5,12,-,TRBV30,CAWSEGQETQYF,TGTGCCTGGTCTGAGGGACAAGAGACCCAGTACTTC
-,TRBJ2-7,14,-,TRBV28,CASSLYYRDYEQYF,TGTGCCAGCAGTTTATACTACAGGGACTACGAGCAGTACTTC
TRBD1,TRBJ1-4,14,-,TRBV2,CASTVDRINEKLFF,TGTGCCAGCACTGTGGACAGGATTAATGAAAAACTGTTTTTT
TRBD2,TRBJ2-1,19,-,TRBV7-2,CASSLRRGGAVSSYNEQFF,TGTGCCAGCAGCTTACGGCGCGGGGGGGCCGTTAGCTCCTACAATGAGCAGTTCTTC
TRBD1,TRBJ1-2,13,-,TRBV27,CASSSRQGHGYTF,TGTGCCAGCAGTTCTCGACAGGGGCATGGCTACACCTTC
TRBD2,TRBJ2-7,15,-,TRBV11-2,CASSPIAGGFYEQYF,TGTGCCAGCAGCCCAATAGCGGGGGGTTTCTACGAGCAGTACTTC
-,TRBJ1-5,17,-,TRBV27,CASSPRPTGSSNQPQHF,TGTGCCAGCAGTCCCAGACCTACAGGGTCTAGCAATCAGCCCCAGCATTTT
-,TRBJ1-1,14,-,TRBV6-5,CASSPQGGRFGAFF,TGTGCCAGCAGTCCCCAAGGCGGGAGGTTCGGAGCTTTCTTT
-,TRBJ1-1,14,-,TRBV19,CASSIREMNTEAFF,TGTGCCAGTAGTATCAGGGAAATGAACACTGAAGCTTTCTTT
-,TRBJ2-2,14,-,TRBV11-1,CASSLVAGPGELFF,TGTGCCAGCAGCTTAGTGGCAGGGCCCGGGGAGCTGTTTTTT
-,TRBJ2-3,15,-,TRBV2,CASRPTSGDTDTQYF,TGTGCCAGCAGGCCGACGAGTGGAGACACAGATACGCAGTATTTT
-,TRBJ2-7,12,-,TRBV25-1,CASWGGAAEQYF,TGTGCCAGCTGGGGGGGGGCTGCCGAGCAGTACTTC
TRBD1,TRBJ2-3,14,-,TRBV7-9,CASSLEGGLDTQYF,TGTGCCAGCAGCTTAGAAGGGGGCTTAGATACGCAGTATTTT
-,TRBJ2-4,11,-,TRBV24-1,CATSQGNIQYF,TGTGCCACCAGTCAGGGCAACATTCAGTACTTC
-,TRBJ1-3,15,-,TRBV6-6,CASSYSVESGNTIYF,TGTGCCAGCAGTTACTCGGTGGAGTCTGGAAACACCATATATTTT
-,TRBJ1-2,15,-,TRBV7-3,CASSLNPETNYGYTF,TGTGCCAGCAGCTTAAATCCAGAAACCAACTATGGCTACACCTTC
-,TRBJ1-1,13,-,TRBV5-1,CASSFTGLPEAFF,TGCGCCAGCAGCTTCACAGGGCTACCTGAAGCTTTCTTT
-,TRBJ2-7,15,-,TRBV10-3,CAISQGGQGSYEQYF,TGTGCCATCTCTCAAGGGGGTCAGGGGTCCTACGAGCAGTACTTC
TRBD1,TRBJ1-5,15,-,TRBV5-6,CASSFGQGINQPQHF,TGTGCCAGCAGTTTTGGACAGGGGATCAATCAGCCCCAGCATTTT
-,TRBJ1-5,12,-,TRBV12-5,CASGSTYQPQHF,TGTGCTAGTGGTTCCACATATCAGCCCCAGCATTTT
TRBD1,TRBJ1-4,14,once,TRBV3-1/TRBV3-2,CASSQWDSNEKLFF,TGTGCCAGCAGCCAATGGGACAGTAATGAAAAACTGTTTTTT
TRBD1,TRBJ1-1,18,-,TRBV7-9,CASSPIPGQGAVNTEAFF,TGTGCCAGCAGCCCAATTCCGGGACAGGGGGCGGTTAACACTGAAGCTTTCTTT
-,TRBJ1-3,16,-,TRBV28,CASSSTGLSSGNTIYF,TGTGCCAGCAGTTCAACAGGGCTCTCCTCTGGAAACACCATATATTTT
-,TRBJ2-3,15,-,TRBV29-1,CSVEGGQRSTDTQYF,TGCAGCGTTGAAGGGGGGCAGCGGAGCACAGATACGCAGTATTTT
-,TRBJ1-1,16,-,TRBV21-1,CASSNGWRDRVTEAFF,TGTGCCAGCAGCAACGGGTGGCGGGACAGGGTCACTGAAGCTTTCTTT
TRBD1,TRBJ1-6,16,-,TRBV11-3,CASSPNRGPYNSPLHF,TGTGCCAGCAGCCCAAACAGGGGGCCTTATAATTCACCCCTCCACTTT
TRBD2,TRBJ2-2,16,-,TRBV29-1,CSAGSGLAGNTGELFF,TGCAGCGCTGGATCGGGACTAGCGGGAAACACCGGGGAGCTGTTTTTT
TRBD2,TRBJ2-1,13,-,TRBV29-1,CSVERREGNEQFF,TGCAGCGTTGAACGGCGGGAGGGCAATGAGCAGTTCTTC
-,TRBJ1-2,12,-,TRBV27,CASGQPNYGYTF,TGTGCCAGCGGACAGCCAAACTATGGCTACACCTTC
-,TRBJ2-1,16,-,TRBV4-1,CASSQDYFLLYNEQFF,TGCGCCAGCAGCCAAGATTATTTTTTACTGTACAATGAGCAGTTCTTC
TRBD2,TRBJ2-5,16,-,TRBV5-6,CASSWGPAGLEETQYF,TGTGCCAGCAGTTGGGGACCAGCGGGGTTGGAGGAGACCCAGTACTTC
TRBD1,TRBJ2-2,17,-,TRBV9,CASSWGQGAKGTGELFF,TGTGCCAGCAGCTGGGGACAGGGGGCGAAAGGCACCGGGGAGCTGTTTTTT
-,TRBJ1-5,14,-,TRBV7-9,CASSFRDSNQPQHF,TGTGCCAGCAGCTTCAGGGATAGCAATCAGCCCCAGCATTTT
-,TRBJ2-7,15,-,TRBV6-5,CASSIQGIRVYEQYF,TGTGCCAGCAGTATACAGGGAATAAGGGTCTACGAGCAGTACTTC
TRBD2,TRBJ2-2,15,-,TRBV27,CASSRLAPNTGELFF,TGTGCCAGCAGTAGACTAGCGCCGAACACCGGGGAGCTGTTTTTT
-,TRBJ1-2,13,-,TRBV19,CASSGIGGNGYTF,TGTGCCAGTAGTGGTATAGGGGGAAATGGCTACACCTTC
TRBD1,TRBJ1-2,14,few,TRBV6-5,CASSSADRVNGYTF,TGTGCCAGCAGTTCCGCGGACAGGGTGAATGGCTACACCTTC
-,TRBJ2-1,13,-,TRBV29-1,CSVELRTAEEQFF,TGCAGCGTTGAACTCCGGACAGCGGAGGAGCAGTTCTTC
-,TRBJ1-1,13,-,TRBV29-1,CSGTTGLNTEAFF,TGCAGCGGCACAACAGGGCTGAACACTGAAGCTTTCTTT
TRBD2,TRBJ2-2,17,-,TRBV5-1,CASSLASGGKNTGELFF,TGCGCCAGCAGCTTGGCTAGCGGGGGGAAGAACACCGGGGAGCTGTTTTTT
-,TRBJ1-2,13,-,TRBV27,CASSLGGNYGYTF,TGTGCCAGCAGTTTGGGGGGTAACTATGGCTACACCTTC